A single TCR beta chain is shown here with its context. The antigen is undetermined. This sample stems from a study of cytomegalovirus exposure and HLA in healthy donors. General study points: A few chains linked to CMV were shown in vitro to be specific for CMV antigens.

The PCR employed 60 Vbeta primers together with 13 Jbeta primers. Data came from immunoSEQ multiplex PCR; TCRdb stores just in-frame clones and leaves some out. The sample shows approximately 150,000 clones, approximately 81% of them seen only once. The CDR3 has 17 amino acids. Looked up from germline, CDR1 is SGHRS and CDR2 is YFSETQ. J was trimmed by 4 bases and V by 0 bases; bases with no gene match: 12. The sequenced sample consisted of PBMCs. The receptor comes from a young man in good health and CMV-seronegative. The V and J genes are TRBV5-1 and TRBJ1-2, with 7 bases identical to TRBD1. CDR3 residues: CASSLASKTGLGYGYTF. CDR3 sequence (DNA): TGCGCCAGCAGCTTGGCCAGTAAGACAGGGTTGGGCTATGGCTACACCTTC. Full variable domain (rest looked up from reference TRBV5-1 and TRBJ1-2): KAGVTQTPRYLIKTRGQQVTLSCSPISGHRSVSWYQQTPGQGLQFLFEYFSETQRNKGNFPGRFSGRQFSNSRSEMNVSTLELGDSALYLCASSLASKTGLGYGYTFGSGTRLTVV.